The 26 T cell receptor beta chains reported below all come from one sample, sequenced in a study of cytomegalovirus exposure and HLA in healthy donors. PCR used 60 Vbeta primers and 13 Jbeta primers. Assay: immunoSEQ multiplex PCR; the TCRdb copy retains only in-frame clones and omits some. The sample has some 120,000 clones; about three quarters are singletons. The specimen sequenced was PBMCs. All receptors derive from a human donor in good health.

V gene TRBV2 combines with J gene TRBJ1-4, with D possibly being TRBD1 (5 bases). The length of the CDR3 is 14 residues. The germline gives CDR1 SNHLY, CDR2 FYNNEI. Trimming took off 8 bases at V and 0 bases at J, with 10 bases between the two ends. CDR3 coding DNA: TGTGCCAGCTCAAGGGGAACAACTAATGAAAAACTGTTTTTT. The encoded protein is CASSRGTTNEKLFF.

The V and J genes are TRBV25-1 and TRBJ2-6; a possible D gene is TRBD1 (6 bases). This CDR3 is built from 17 residues. The germline V gene has CDR1 MGHDK and CDR2 SYGVNS. Trimming removed 3 bases at V and 2 bases at J, with 14 bases between. CDR3 coding DNA: TGTGCCAGCAGTGATTCAGGGGATCGGCCTGGGGCCAACGTCCTGACTTTC. Encoded protein: CASSDSGDRPGANVLTF.

V gene TRBV5-6 combines with J gene TRBJ1-4; TRBD1 matches 9 bases. CDR1 and CDR2 from the germline V gene are SGHDT and YYEEEE. The J segment lost 6 bases and the V segment lost 4 bases, leaving 10 bases of the junction unmatched. CDR3 size: 16 residues. CDR3 loop: CASSRATGGADEKLFF. Here the CDR3 DNA reads TGTGCCAGCAGCAGGGCCACAGGGGGCGCTGATGAAAAACTGTTTTTT.

The chain's CDR3 is CASSSKDYGTQSSYEQYF. DNA for the CDR3: TGTGCCAGCAGCTCCAAAGATTACGGGACTCAGAGCTCCTACGAGCAGTACTTC. The chain recombines TRBV11-2 with TRBJ2-7; a possible D gene is TRBD2 (6 bases). The CDR3 covers 18 residues. V lost 4 bases to trimming and J lost 0 bases, with 22 bases between them. Germline assignment: CDR1 SGHAT and CDR2 FQNNGV.

The chain recombines TRBV7-9 with TRBJ1-1; D possibly corresponds to TRBD1 (5 bases). The CDR3 totals 15 residues. The germline gives CDR1 SEHNR, CDR2 FQNEAQ (reference sequence). The germline V and J ends were trimmed by 4 bases and 2 bases, with 14 bases remaining between them. The CDR3 loop is CASSSPAGPNTEAFF. CDR3 nucleotide sequence: TGTGCCAGCAGCTCGCCGGCGGGACCCAACACTGAAGCTTTCTTT.

The chain has TRBV5-1 and TRBJ2-2, with TRBD1 identical over 8 bases. V shed 3 bases, J shed 4 bases, and the junction held 2 bases outside the gene matches. This CDR3 is built from 14 residues. Germline V CDR1 and CDR2: SGHRS, YFSETQ. CDR3 sequence: CASSSDRGTGELFF. The CDR3 DNA reads as TGCGCCAGCAGCTCAGACAGGGGCACCGGGGAGCTGTTTTTT.

J is TRBJ2-7 and V is TRBV6-1, with a weak D call TRBD1 (6 bases). This CDR3 has 11 residues. Between the trimmed V and J ends, which lost 7 bases and 4 bases, there was a span of 8 bases. Looked up from germline, CDR1 is MNHNS and CDR2 is SASEGT. In DNA, the CDR3 is TGTGCCAGCACACAGGGTTACGAGCAGTACTTC. Its protein product is CASTQGYEQYF.

The chain employs TRBV14 and TRBJ2-1; no reliable D call. Looked up from germline, CDR1 is SGHDN and CDR2 is FVKESK. The V and J ends lost 0 bases and 2 bases respectively, with 8 bases between them. The length of the CDR3 is 15 residues. The CDR3 spells CASSQEVTPYNEQFF. The CDR3 coding sequence is TGTGCCAGCAGCCAAGAAGTCACTCCCTACAATGAGCAGTTCTTC.

This chain uses TRBV6-5 with TRBJ2-7; TRBD2 matches 11 bases. CDR3 length equals 16 residues. Losses at the gene ends were 5 bases for V and 1 base for J; bases not matched to a gene: 7. In germline, CDR1 is MNHEY, CDR2 SVGAGI. The CDR3 spells CASSNLLAGESYEQYF. DNA of the CDR3: TGTGCCAGCAGTAACTTACTAGCGGGGGAATCCTACGAGCAGTACTTC.

The chain is built from TRBV7-8 and TRBJ2-7, with a possible D match to TRBD1 (6 bases). The CDR3 extends over 17 amino acids. V shed 0 bases and J shed 3 bases, with 18 bases lying between them. CDR1 SGHVS and CDR2 FQNEAQ come from the germline V gene. CDR3 sequence reads: CASSLAVGQGLLYEQYF. The DNA of the CDR3 is TGTGCCAGCAGCTTAGCAGTTGGGCAGGGGCTCCTCTACGAGCAGTACTTC.

This chain links TRBV5-1 with TRBJ1-5; 8 nucleotides line up with TRBD1. CDR1 SGHRS and CDR2 YFSETQ come from the germline V gene. The trim removed 0 bases at V and 3 bases at J, leaving 2 bases unmatched. The CDR3 loop spans 15 amino acids. The CDR3 DNA reads as TGCGCCAGCAGCTTGGACAGGGGGGACAATCAGCCCCAGCATTTT. Translation: CASSLDRGDNQPQHF.

The sample holds a few counts of this clone. V is TRBV7-2 and J is TRBJ2-1; 7 nucleotides line up with TRBD1. The V segment lost 5 bases and the J segment 0 bases; nucleotides outside the gene matches: 4. Germline values: CDR1 SGHTA, CDR2 FQGNSA. This CDR3 has 15 residues. CDR3 amino acids: CASSKTGLSYNEQFF. The CDR3 DNA is TGTGCCAGCAGCAAGACAGGGCTCTCCTACAATGAGCAGTTCTTC.

This clone was observed a handful of times. The J gene is TRBJ2-7, the V gene TRBV7-6; 7 positions agree with TRBD2. Trimming removed 5 bases from V and 6 bases from J; junction bases left unmatched: 13. Germline V gene lookup returns CDR1 SGHVS and CDR2 FNYEAQ. The CDR3 is 15 residues long. The CDR3 region has the DNA TGTGCCAGCAGCCTGTACCACGGGACTAAGATCGAGCAGTACTTC. It translates to CASSLYHGTKIEQYF. Filled out from reference TRBV7-6 and TRBJ2-7, the complete variable domain reads GAGVSQSPRYKVTKRGQDVALRCDPISGHVSLYWYRQALGQGPEFLTYFNYEAQQDKSGLPNDRFSAERPEGSISTLTIQRTEQRDSAMYRCASSLYHGTKIEQYFGPGTRLTVT.

V gene TRBV6-1 combines with J gene TRBJ2-1, with 12 bases that match TRBD2. Germline V gene lookup returns CDR1 MNHNS and CDR2 SASEGT. The trim removed 2 bases at V and 4 bases at J, leaving 18 bases unmatched. The length of the CDR3 is 21 residues. For the CDR3, the DNA is TGTGCCAGCAGTGAACTAGCGGGGGGGCTCGATCCCCCCGAAGGATACAATGAGCAGTTCTTC. Protein: CASSELAGGLDPPEGYNEQFF.

This clone was observed a few times. The V call is TRBV9, the J call TRBJ1-1, with unresolved D. V shed 3 bases and J shed 4 bases, with 16 bases lying between them. Germline V gene data show CDR1 as SGDLS and CDR2 as YYNGEE. This CDR3 is 15 amino acids long. Here the CDR3 reads CASSGRIPGSTEAFF. In DNA form, the CDR3 reads TGTGCCAGCAGCGGAAGGATCCCGGGAAGCACTGAAGCTTTCTTT.

The chain uses TRBV19 and TRBJ2-1; the match to TRBD2 covers 14 bases. Germline-derived CDR1 and CDR2 are LNHDA and SQIVND (reference sequence). V trimming: 8 bases; J trimming: 4 bases; junction bases outside the gene matches: 10. CDR3 length: 17 amino acids. CDR3 region: CASRTRTSGGYYNEQFF. In DNA form, the CDR3 reads TGTGCCAGTCGCACTAGGACTAGCGGGGGGTATTACAATGAGCAGTTCTTC.

This clone appeared a few times. The chain couples TRBV6-1 to TRBJ2-7; 11 bases agree with TRBD2. The CDR3 spans 14 residues. Germline V gives CDR1 MNHNS, CDR2 SASEGT. Trimming cost V 5 bases and J 3 bases; bases outside gene matches: 3. CDR3: CASSTSGGIYEQYF. The DNA of the CDR3 is TGTGCCAGCAGTACTAGCGGGGGCATCTACGAGCAGTACTTC.

The rearrangement joins TRBV2 to TRBJ1-2; TRBD1 agrees at 11 bases. Looked up from germline, CDR1 is SNHLY and CDR2 is FYNNEI. V shed 10 bases and J 3 bases; nucleotides not matched to a gene: 7. CDR3 size: 14 residues. CDR3 sequence: CATGPGQGDYGYTF. CDR3 DNA: TGTGCCACGGGTCCGGGACAGGGGGACTATGGCTACACCTTC.

The rearrangement joins TRBV19 to TRBJ1-2; TRBD1 agrees at 9 bases. CDR3 size: 15 residues. J gave up 2 bases and V 4 bases, and 5 bases lay outside the gene matches. From germline, CDR1 is LNHDA and CDR2 SQIVND (reference sequence). In DNA form, the CDR3 reads TGTGCCAGTAGTACCCGGACAGGGGAGAACTATGGCTACACCTTC. Protein sequence: CASSTRTGENYGYTF.

V is TRBV7-6 and J is TRBJ2-1, with 12 bases identical to TRBD2. CDR3 length equals 20 residues. The ends lost 2 bases at V and 7 bases at J; junction bases unmatched: 18. Germline V gene data show CDR1 as SGHVS and CDR2 as FNYEAQ. The CDR3 nucleotides read TGTGCCAGCAGCTTATATCCCCTTTGGACTAGCGGGGACAAAAGGAATGAGCAGTTCTTC. This encodes CASSLYPLWTSGDKRNEQFF.

The rearrangement uses TRBV4-1 and TRBJ2-1; 10 bases are shared with TRBD2. Trimming at V came to 0 bases and at J to 8 bases, leaving 16 bases not matched to a gene. This CDR3 is 19 amino acids long. Per the germline V gene, CDR1 is MGHRA and CDR2 is YSYEKL. CDR3 sequence: CASSQESSTSGGVFDEQFF. The CDR3, as DNA: TGCGCCAGCAGCCAAGAAAGCTCCACGAGCGGGGGGGTATTCGATGAGCAGTTCTTC.

The chain recombines TRBV19 with TRBJ1-6; D ambiguous. Germline CDR1 reads LNHDA; CDR2 reads SQIVND (reference sequence). Trimming took off 5 bases at V and 7 bases at J, with 15 bases between the two ends. This CDR3 has 15 residues. Written as DNA, the CDR3 is TGTGCCAGTAGTCTAATACCTGAGGAGAATTCACCCCTCCACTTT. It encodes CASSLIPEENSPLHF.

The CDR3 sequence: CASSPIRDGGYGYTF. The CDR3 bases are TGTGCCAGCTCACCAATAAGGGATGGAGGCTATGGCTACACCTTC. This chain links TRBV18 with TRBJ1-2; no definite D call. CDR3 length: 15 residues. V lost 2 bases, J lost 4 bases, and 14 bases lay in between. From germline, CDR1 is KGHSH and CDR2 LQKENI.

The chain has TRBV6-1 and TRBJ1-2; 7 bases map to TRBD1. Per germline, CDR1 MNHNS and CDR2 SASEGT. V shed 8 bases, J shed 5 bases, and the junction held 11 bases outside the gene matches. CDR3 length: 14 residues. The CDR3 nucleotides read TGTGCCAGCCGTCACAGAGACAGGGTATATGGCTACACCTTC. As protein: CASRHRDRVYGYTF.

This chain joins TRBV25-1 and TRBJ2-7, with D perhaps matching TRBD1 (6 bases). Germline CDR1 is MGHDK and CDR2 is SYGVNS. This CDR3 region has 17 residues. Trimming left V 0 bases short and J 4 bases short, with 19 bases between. The CDR3 loop is CASSEYFAGQTKYEQYF. The CDR3 nucleotides read TGTGCCAGCAGTGAATATTTTGCCGGACAGACCAAATACGAGCAGTACTTC.

The genes are TRBV5-4 and TRBJ1-1; 9 bases are shared with TRBD1. Germline assignment: CDR1 SGHNT and CDR2 YYREEE (reference sequence). This CDR3 is 15 amino acids long. The J segment lost 0 bases and the V segment lost 4 bases, leaving 4 bases of the junction unmatched. This CDR3 reads CASSPGQGLNTEAFF. Here the CDR3 DNA reads TGTGCCAGCAGCCCTGGACAGGGGTTGAACACTGAAGCTTTCTTT.